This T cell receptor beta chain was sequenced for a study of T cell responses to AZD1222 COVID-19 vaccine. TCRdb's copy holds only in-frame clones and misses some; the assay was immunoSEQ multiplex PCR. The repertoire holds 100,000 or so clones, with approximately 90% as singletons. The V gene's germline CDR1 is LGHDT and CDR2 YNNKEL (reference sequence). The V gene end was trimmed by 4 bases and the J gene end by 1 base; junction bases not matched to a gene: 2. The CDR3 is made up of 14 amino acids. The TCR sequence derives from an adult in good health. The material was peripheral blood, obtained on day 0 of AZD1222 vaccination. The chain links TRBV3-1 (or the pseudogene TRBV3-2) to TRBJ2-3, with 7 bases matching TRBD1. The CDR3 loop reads CASSRDSRTDTQYF. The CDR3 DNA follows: TGTGCCAGCAGCCGGGACAGCCGCACAGATACGCAGTATTTT.